This is a list of T cell receptor beta chains from one sample in a study of molecular identifiers for immune sequencing clone quantification. TCRdb re-derived calls from the PCR reads in MiXCR, one entry per CDR3 protein. The repertoire holds some 320,000 distinct CDR3 sequences, with roughly a quarter as singletons. Sequencing was carried out using naive CD8+ T cells from blood, with Jurkat cell RNA spiked in. These receptors were collected from a human donor in good health. Some libraries in this study had Jurkat cell RNA spiked in. Each CDR3 is given with its conserved first and last residue. A D gene is named only where the DNA matches it firmly. Some rows have no size entry. The others give once, few or many, or a class for an expanded clone.

CDR3 length,V gene,clone size,J gene,D gene,CDR3 DNA,CDR3 protein
16,TRBV2,many,TRBJ1-1,-,TGTGCCAGCAAATCTAGGGGGACGCTCGAGGACACTGAAGCTTTCTTT,CASKSRGTLEDTEAFF
16,TRBV7-9,-,TRBJ2-2,-,TGTGCCAGCAGCTTAGGGGCAGCGGCGAACCCCGGGGCGCTGTTTTTT,CASSLGAAANPGALFF
13,TRBV7-6,many,TRBJ2-1,-,TGTGCCAGCAGCCCCAGGGTGGAGGATGAGCAGTTCTTC,CASSPRVEDEQFF
15,TRBV28,few,TRBJ2-7,TRBD1,TGTGCCAGCAGCATCAGGGGGCTGAGGTCCTACGAGCAGTACTTC,CASSIRGLRSYEQYF
15,TRBV7-2,-,TRBJ2-1,TRBD2,TGTGCCAGCAGCTCGACTAGCTACTCCAACAATGAGCAGTTCTTC,CASSSTSYSNNEQFF
14,TRBV7-7,few,TRBJ2-5,-,TGTGCCAGCAGCTTAGAACGCCTCGAAGAGACCCAGTACTTC,CASSLERLEETQYF
18,TRBV12-5,-,TRBJ2-2,TRBD2,TGTGCTAGTGGTTTGAAAGTTACGGGGGACTACCCCACCGGGGAGCTGTTTTTT,CASGLKVTGDYPTGELFF
16,TRBV10-3,once,TRBJ2-3,TRBD1,TGTGCCATCAGTGAGGCTAGGACAGGGGTTGCAGATACGCAGTATTTT,CAISEARTGVADTQYF
15,TRBV13,-,TRBJ1-6,-,TGTGCCAGCAGCCCGGGTGTACCCTATAATTCACCCCTCCACTTT,CASSPGVPYNSPLHF
14,TRBV2,-,TRBJ1-2,-,TGTGCCAGCAGTAGGACAGTCAACATCTATGGCTACACCTTC,CASSRTVNIYGYTF
14,TRBV5-6,-,TRBJ2-7,TRBD2,TGTGCCAGCAGCCCCGGGACTACCCACAACGAGCAGTACTTC,CASSPGTTHNEQYF
16,TRBV19,few,TRBJ2-7,-,TGTGCCAGTAGTATAGATGCGAGCGGGCGCTCCTACGAGCAGTACTTC,CASSIDASGRSYEQYF
13,TRBV4-1,many,TRBJ1-6,-,TGCGCCAGCAGCCAAGCGTTTAATTCACCCCTCCACTTT,CASSQAFNSPLHF
16,TRBV24-1,-,TRBJ2-1,-,TGTGCCACCAGTGATTTTACGGCGGGGACGTACAATGAGCAGTTCTTC,CATSDFTAGTYNEQFF
13,TRBV6-5,few,TRBJ1-2,-,TGTGCCAGCAGTTATGGGGGGTTCAGTGGCTACACCTTC,CASSYGGFSGYTF
15,TRBV7-2,-,TRBJ1-3,-,TGTGCCAGCAGACCGGGACAACTCTCTGGAAACGCCATATATTTT,CASRPGQLSGNAIYF
16,TRBV4-3,-,TRBJ1-1,-,TGCGCCAGCAGCCAAGACTGGGGGGCCCTGAACACTGAAGCTTTCTTT,CASSQDWGALNTEAFF
12,TRBV7-9,many,TRBJ1-1,-,TGTGCCAGCAGCTTAGCTACCCAAGAAGCTTTCTTT,CASSLATQEAFF
16,TRBV4-3,few,TRBJ2-3,-,TGCGCCAGCAGCCAAGATTGGGCCGGCTTAACAGATACGCAGTATTTT,CASSQDWAGLTDTQYF
15,TRBV25-1,-,TRBJ2-7,TRBD1,TGTGCCAGCAGTGAAGAACAGGGGGCGGGGGTCGAGCAGTACTTC,CASSEEQGAGVEQYF
15,TRBV29-1,few,TRBJ2-7,TRBD1,TGCAGCGTTGAAGATCCGGACAGGGCCTCCTACGAGCAGTACTTC,CSVEDPDRASYEQYF
15,TRBV30,few,TRBJ2-1,-,TGTGCCTGGAGTACCCCGGACTACGTCTACAATGAGCAGTTCTTC,CAWSTPDYVYNEQFF
19,TRBV7-2,many,TRBJ2-3,TRBD2,TGTGCCAGCAGCTTCCCCCCTATTGACGGGAGGGCCTTGGCAGATACGCAGTATTTT,CASSFPPIDGRALADTQYF
15,TRBV9,many,TRBJ2-3,-,TGTGCCAGCAGCGTAGCCGGCGGTATCACAGATACGCAGTATTTT,CASSVAGGITDTQYF
16,TRBV28,many,TRBJ2-3,-,TGTGCCAGCAGCCTCTTTACTAGCCATGGCACAGATACGCAGTATTTT,CASSLFTSHGTDTQYF
14,TRBV29-1,-,TRBJ2-3,-,TGCAGCGTTGAGCTGGGAAGGAGGACAGATACGCAGTATTTT,CSVELGRRTDTQYF
14,TRBV4-3,-,TRBJ1-1,TRBD1,TGCGCCAGCAGCCCCGACAGGGAGTACACTGAAGCTTTCTTT,CASSPDREYTEAFF
17,TRBV20-1,-,TRBJ2-7,TRBD2,TGCAGTGGTCCGGGACTAGCGGGAGCCCATCCGACCTACGAGCAGTACTTC,CSGPGLAGAHPTYEQYF
13,TRBV2,once,TRBJ1-1,-,TGTGCCAGCATCGGGATCATGAACGCTGAAGCTTTCTTT,CASIGIMNAEAFF
15,TRBV10-3,-,TRBJ2-7,-,TGTGCCATCAGTGAGTCATCAGGGGTCTTATACGAGCAGTACTTC,CAISESSGVLYEQYF
15,TRBV4-1,-,TRBJ2-3,-,TGCGCCAGCAGCCAAGATCCCTCCTACACAGATACGCAGTATTTT,CASSQDPSYTDTQYF
14,TRBV29-1,many,TRBJ2-1,TRBD1,TGCAGCGTTGAACAAGGGGGCCCCGGGAATGAGCAGTTCTTC,CSVEQGGPGNEQFF
12,TRBV10-3,-,TRBJ2-5,-,TGTGCCATCGGTTCAGTACAAGAGACCCAGTACTTC,CAIGSVQETQYF
15,TRBV4-1,many,TRBJ2-3,TRBD1,TGCGCCAGCAGCCATCAGGGGGCAAGCACAGATACGCAGTATTTT,CASSHQGASTDTQYF
14,TRBV29-1,-,TRBJ2-1,-,TGCAGCGTTCCCAGCGGCGGGGGCATTGATGAGCAGTTCTTC,CSVPSGGGIDEQFF
13,TRBV12-5,-,TRBJ2-3,-,TGTGCTAGTGGTTTGGTGGTCAGGGATACGCAGTATTTT,CASGLVVRDTQYF
15,TRBV4-1,few,TRBJ1-2,TRBD1,TGCGCCAGCAGCCTTCAGGGGGCGGCGAACTATGGCTACACCTTC,CASSLQGAANYGYTF
17,TRBV24-1,-,TRBJ2-3,-,TGTGCCACGCCGACCCCCGGGAAAGAGACTAGCACAGATACGCAGTATTTT,CATPTPGKETSTDTQYF
16,TRBV21-1,few,TRBJ1-1,-,TGTGCCAGCAGCAAAGAGGGAAAGGGGGATTTGACTGAAGCTTTCTTT,CASSKEGKGDLTEAFF
17,TRBV3-1,-,TRBJ2-7,-,TGTGCCAGCAGCCTTTCATCTATTGAGGTCACAGCCTACGAGCAGTACTTC,CASSLSSIEVTAYEQYF
15,TRBV9,many,TRBJ1-2,-,TGTGCCAGCAGCGTAGGGGGGGGGAATAACTATGGCTACACCTTC,CASSVGGGNNYGYTF
16,TRBV5-5,many,TRBJ1-5,TRBD1,TGTGCCAGCAGCTCCGGACAGGGGGCTGGATGGCAGCCCCAGCATTTT,CASSSGQGAGWQPQHF
15,TRBV9,-,TRBJ2-5,TRBD2,TGTGCCAGCAGCCCCAGTGGACTAGAGAAAGAGACCCAGTACTTC,CASSPSGLEKETQYF
13,TRBV6-5,-,TRBJ2-5,-,TGTGCCAGCAGCCGGACAGACCAAGAGACCCAGTACTTC,CASSRTDQETQYF
17,TRBV28,few,TRBJ2-3,-,TGTGCCAGCAATTGGCTCAGCGGCCAAAAAATCACAGATACGCAGTATTTT,CASNWLSGQKITDTQYF
14,TRBV19,few,TRBJ2-7,-,TGTGCCAGTAGTATTAACGCTATTGCCCTGGAGCAGTACTTC,CASSINAIALEQYF